A single sample gave rise to the 30 T cell receptor beta chains below, sequenced in a study of memory B cells and T cells in multiple sclerosis. CFSE-dim autoproliferating and CFSE-high non-proliferating T cells from unstimulated culture were sequenced separately. Pooled replicate wells came from approximately 51 million CFSE-labeled PBMCs cultured roughly seven days without stimulus. These receptors have no identified antigens. TCRdb's copy holds only in-frame clones and misses some; the assay was immunoSEQ multiplex PCR. The sample holds around 50,000 clones, roughly 80% seen once. The sequenced material came from PBMCs from blood kept in culture. These receptors originate from a human donor with multiple sclerosis.

The chain recombines TRBV5-1 with TRBJ2-7, with 11 bases that match TRBD1. J was trimmed by 2 bases and V by 4 bases; bases with no gene match: 2. This CDR3 is 14 amino acids long. Germline V gene data show CDR1 as SGHRS and CDR2 as YFSETQ. CDR3 amino acids: CASSKGQGAYEQYF. The CDR3 DNA follows: TGCGCCAGCAGCAAGGGACAGGGGGCCTACGAGCAGTACTTC. Variable domain in full (rest from reference TRBV5-1 and TRBJ2-7): KAGVTQTPRYLIKTRGQQVTLSCSPISGHRSVSWYQQTPGQGLQFLFEYFSETQRNKGNFPGRFSGRQFSNSRSEMNVSTLELGDSALYLCASSKGQGAYEQYFGPGTRLTVT.

Comment on this clone: One end of the junction fails to match germline, which may point to a read error. The chain is built from TRBV2 and TRBJ2-4; either TRBD1 or TRBD2 may fit D (5 bases each). Germline V lookup: CDR1 SNHLY, CDR2 FYNNEI. This CDR3 contains 11 residues. The CDR3: CASSDYGTPRF. CDR3 in DNA: TGTGCCAGCAGTGATTATGGGACCCCCCGGTTC.

J is TRBJ2-1 and V is TRBV7-8; 7 nucleotides agree with TRBD1. This CDR3 contains 16 residues. The germline V gene has CDR1 SGHVS and CDR2 FQNEAQ. V shed 5 bases, J shed 5 bases, and the junction held 12 bases outside the gene matches. The chain's CDR3 is CASSRPRGTANNEQFF. The CDR3 bases are TGTGCCAGCAGCCGCCCACGAGGGACAGCCAACAATGAGCAGTTCTTC.

This rearrangement joins TRBV5-1 to TRBJ1-3; D call uncertain. CDR1 is SGHRS, CDR2 YFSETQ, per germline. V was cut by 4 bases and J by 7 bases, with 15 bases left in between. CDR3 size: 14 residues. The CDR3 here is CASSLGPRGNTIYF. Here the CDR3 DNA reads TGCGCCAGCAGCCTGGGCCCCCGGGGTAACACCATATATTTT.

This chain links TRBV6-5 with TRBJ1-1; 7 bases line up with TRBD1. Germline CDR1 reads MNHEY; CDR2 reads SVGAGI. The CDR3 spans 15 residues. The V gene end was trimmed by 8 bases and the J gene end by 1 base; junction bases not matched to a gene: 10. The CDR3 region is CASLRNRGGNTEAFF. DNA of the CDR3: TGTGCCAGCCTTCGGAACAGGGGTGGGAACACTGAAGCTTTCTTT.

The chain joins TRBV5-1 to TRBJ2-7, with 11 bases identical to TRBD2. Germline V gives CDR1 SGHRS, CDR2 YFSETQ. Trimming removed 0 bases from V and 5 bases from J; junction bases left unmatched: 4. The CDR3 consists of 15 residues. CDR3 amino acids: CASSLGLAGSHEQYF. The CDR3 nucleotides are TGCGCCAGCAGCTTGGGACTAGCGGGGAGCCACGAGCAGTACTTC.

The CDR3 sequence: CAISERGDNGYTF. The CDR3, as DNA: TGTGCCATCAGTGAGAGGGGGGACAACGGCTACACCTTC. The genes are TRBV10-3 and TRBJ1-2; D might be TRBD1 (6 bases). V was shortened by 2 bases and J by 8 bases, with 12 bases between the two germline ends. The CDR3 length is 13 residues. In germline, CDR1 is ENHRY, CDR2 SYGVKD.

This CDR3 reads CASSPSRIADTQYF. CDR3 bases: TGTGCCAGCTCACCGTCCCGTATCGCAGATACGCAGTATTTT. This chain connects TRBV18 to TRBJ2-3; the D is unclear. The CDR3 has 14 residues. V lost 3 bases to trimming and J lost 4 bases, with 11 bases between them. Germline V CDR1 and CDR2: KGHSH, LQKENI.

The chain recombines TRBV25-1 with TRBJ1-2; TRBD1 aligns across 7 bases. Germline-derived CDR1 and CDR2 are MGHDK and SYGVNS. The CDR3 length is 13 residues. The V segment lost 6 bases and the J segment 3 bases; nucleotides outside the gene matches: 4. CDR3 bases: TGTGCCAGCAGAGACGACAGGGACTATGGCTACACCTTC. It translates to CASRDDRDYGYTF.

V and J are TRBV18 and TRBJ2-1; no firm D call. The CDR3 is 13 amino acids. Trimming stripped 1 base from V and 5 bases from J, with 6 bases between. CDR1 is KGHSH, CDR2 LQKENI, per germline. Written as DNA, the CDR3 is TGTGCCAGCTCACCACGAAGGGACAATGAGCAGTTCTTC. This translates into CASSPRRDNEQFF.

CDR3 protein: CASIQPVVGPPEAFF. The DNA of the CDR3 is TGTGCCAGCATTCAACCGGTAGTCGGGCCCCCTGAAGCTTTCTTT. The V call is TRBV6-4, the J call TRBJ1-1; no clear D gene. Germline V lookup: CDR1 MRHNA, CDR2 SNTAGT. V was clipped by 7 bases and J by 6 bases, with 21 bases between them. The CDR3 has 15 residues.

DNA of the CDR3: TGCGCCAGCAGCCCGGGCAGGGCCTATAATTCACCCCTCCACTTT. The encoded protein is CASSPGRAYNSPLHF. The chain has TRBV4-3 and TRBJ1-6, with D tentatively TRBD1 (5 bases). Per germline, CDR1 LGHNA and CDR2 YSLEER. The CDR3 has 15 amino acids. Trimming shortened V by 4 bases and J by 2 bases, and 9 bases separated the two germline ends.

This clone has just one count. The J gene is TRBJ2-2, the V gene TRBV5-6; D gene uncertain. Deletions cut 1 base from V and 6 bases from J, with 7 bases between. In germline, CDR1 is SGHDT, CDR2 YYEEEE. This CDR3 comprises 13 residues. CDR3 protein: CASSLPRPGELFF. DNA for the CDR3: TGTGCCAGCAGCTTGCCACGTCCCGGGGAGCTGTTTTTT.

The chain couples TRBV2 to TRBJ2-7; D might be TRBD1 or TRBD2, each matching 5 bases. Germline loops: CDR1 SNHLY, CDR2 FYNNEI. Trimming took off 4 bases at V and 0 bases at J, with 13 bases between the two ends. The CDR3 is 15 amino acids. The CDR3 coding sequence is TGTGCCAGCAGTGGAATATGGGACGGCTCCTACGAGCAGTACTTC. It translates to CASSGIWDGSYEQYF.

The CDR3, as DNA: TGTGCCAGCAGTGAAGGGAGGACAGTCTATGGCTACACCTTC. It codes for CASSEGRTVYGYTF. This sequence joins TRBV2 and TRBJ1-2; D perhaps matches TRBD1 (6 bases). The CDR3 totals 14 residues. Trimming left V 1 base short and J 4 bases short, with 10 bases between. The germline gives CDR1 SNHLY, CDR2 FYNNEI. Combining the CDR3 with reference TRBV2 and TRBJ1-2 gives the whole variable domain EPEVTQTPSHQVTQMGQEVILRCVPISNHLYFYWYRQILGQKVEFLVSFYNNEISEKSEIFDDQFSVERPDGSNFTLKIRSTKLEDSAMYFCASSEGRTVYGYTFGSGTRLTVV.

The rearrangement joins TRBV6-4 to TRBJ2-3; D is unclear. Germline lookup yields CDR1 MRHNA and CDR2 SNTAGT. The CDR3 totals 14 residues. V lost 3 bases and J lost 1, with 8 bases in between. This CDR3 is CASSDASGTDTQYF. The CDR3 region has the DNA TGTGCCAGCAGTGATGCCAGCGGCACAGATACGCAGTATTTT.

This rearrangement joins TRBV28 to TRBJ2-1; no firm D call. V lost 3 bases and J lost 13, with 16 bases in between. CDR3 length equals 13 residues. The V gene's germline CDR1 is MDHEN and CDR2 SYDVKM. Here the CDR3 DNA reads TGTGCCAGCAGTTTTACTTCCACGTCTCTTCAGTTCTTC. Translating it yields CASSFTSTSLQFF.

The V gene is TRBV19, the J gene TRBJ1-2, with D tentatively TRBD1 (6 bases). Trimming shortened V by 1 base and J by 7 bases, and 16 bases separated the two germline ends. The germline CDR1 and CDR2 sequences are LNHDA and SQIVND (reference sequence). The CDR3 has 15 amino acids. The CDR3 DNA sequence: TGTGCCAGTAGTATAGGTAGCCGGGACACCCCTGGCTACACCTTC. It codes for CASSIGSRDTPGYTF.

The chain uses TRBV4-1 and TRBJ2-3; 9 positions match TRBD2. The CDR3 runs to 16 residues. Germline CDR1 is MGHRA and CDR2 is YSYEKL. V lost 4 bases and J lost 2; bases outside the gene matches: 7. In DNA, the CDR3 is TGCGCCAGCAGCCTTGCGGGGGGGGCACACACAGATACGCAGTATTTT. The encoded protein is CASSLAGGAHTDTQYF.

The chain has TRBV4-1 and TRBJ1-1, with no clear D. V was pared by 0 bases and J by 1 base, with 6 bases between. Germline values: CDR1 MGHRA, CDR2 YSYEKL. This CDR3 is 14 amino acids long. In DNA form, the CDR3 reads TGCGCCAGCAGCCAAGAGGATGGGAACACTGAAGCTTTCTTT. Protein: CASSQEDGNTEAFF.

The CDR3 reads CASSPGQGSTDTQYF. The CDR3, as DNA: TGTGCCAGCAGCCCAGGACAGGGGTCCACAGATACGCAGTATTTT. The J gene is TRBJ2-3, the V gene TRBV7-8; 9 bases agree with TRBD1. The junction had 5 bases not matched to a gene; V was cut back by 5 bases and J by 2 bases. The CDR3 runs 15 residues. Germline CDR1 SGHVS, CDR2 FQNEAQ.

The gene calls are TRBV28 and TRBJ2-3; D might be TRBD1 (7 bases). The CDR3 sequence is 15 residues long. Germline loops: CDR1 MDHEN, CDR2 SYDVKM. Trimming removed 3 bases from V and 2 bases from J, with 12 bases in between. The CDR3 reads CASSFGGGFTDTQYF. CDR3 sequence (DNA): TGTGCCAGCAGTTTCGGAGGGGGCTTCACAGATACGCAGTATTTT.

To note about this clone: One junction end does not reproduce the germline sequence, and a read error may be involved. The same CDR3 is also encoded by other DNA sequences in this sample. This chain joins TRBV9 and TRBJ2-2, with TRBD1 matching over 9 bases. CDR1 and CDR2 (germline): SGDLS, YYNGEE. This CDR3 has 16 residues. CDR3 DNA sequence: TGTGCCAGCAGCGTTGCCGGGACAGGGTTCACCGGGGAGCTGTTTTTC. Translation: CASSVAGTGFTGELFF.

The chain links TRBV4-1 to TRBJ1-6; possibly TRBD1 for D (5 bases). Between the trimmed V and J ends, which lost 0 bases and 6 bases, there was a span of 9 bases. Looked up from germline, CDR1 is MGHRA and CDR2 is YSYEKL. This CDR3 has 15 residues. The CDR3 nucleotides read TGCGCCAGCAGCCAAGATCAGGGCCTTAATTCACCCCTCCACTTT. Translation gives CASSQDQGLNSPLHF.

The J gene is TRBJ1-1, the V gene TRBV13; TRBD1 agrees at 8 bases. Trimming at V came to 5 bases and at J to 5 bases, leaving 10 bases not matched to a gene. The CDR3 covers 15 residues. Germline CDR1 reads PRHDT; CDR2 reads FYEKMQ (reference sequence). CDR3 nucleotides: TGTGCCAGCAGCCGGAAGGACAGGGAAAGGACTGAAGCTTTCTTT. Translated, it gives CASSRKDRERTEAFF.

The V call is TRBV29-1, the J call TRBJ1-2; no firm D call. This CDR3 is built from 12 residues. V lost 0 bases and J lost 6, with 8 bases in between. In germline, CDR1 is SQVTM, CDR2 ANQGSEA. The CDR3 is CSVEEQSHGYTF. The CDR3 nucleotides are TGCAGCGTTGAAGAACAATCCCATGGCTACACCTTC.

V gene TRBV5-4 combines with J gene TRBJ1-2, with TRBD1 as a possible D gene (5 bases). In germline, CDR1 is SGHNT, CDR2 YYREEE (reference sequence). This CDR3 is built from 19 residues. Trimming shortened V by 0 bases and J by 4 bases, and 25 bases separated the two germline ends. The CDR3 loop is CASSLGLSGHHVRGYGYTF. The CDR3 bases are TGTGCCAGCAGCTTGGGGTTGTCTGGACACCACGTTCGTGGCTATGGCTACACCTTC. Using reference TRBV5-4 and TRBJ1-2 for the parts outside the CDR3, the full variable domain is ETGVTQSPTHLIKTRGQQVTLRCSSQSGHNTVSWYQQALGQGPQFIFQYYREEENGRGNFPPRFSGLQFPNYSSELNVNALELDDSALYLCASSLGLSGHHVRGYGYTFGSGTRLTVV.

The rearrangement links TRBV18 to TRBJ1-6; D not resolved. The germline V and J ends were trimmed by 3 bases and 4 bases, with 13 bases remaining between them. CDR1 KGHSH and CDR2 LQKENI come from the germline V gene. The CDR3 is made up of 16 amino acids. The CDR3 here is CASSPDEVDYNSPLHF. The CDR3 bases are TGTGCCAGCTCACCGGACGAGGTTGATTATAATTCACCCCTCCACTTT.

The rearrangement links TRBV5-1 to TRBJ2-3, with 12 positions matching TRBD1. CDR3 length: 17 residues. The germline V gene has CDR1 SGHRS and CDR2 YFSETQ. Trimming took 0 bases from V and 1 from J; bases not matched to a gene: 3. The CDR3 DNA reads TGCGCCAGCAGCTTGGCGGGACAGGGGGCGGGCACAGATACGCAGTATTTT. Translating it yields CASSLAGQGAGTDTQYF.

This chain connects TRBV15 to TRBJ2-5; maybe TRBD2 (5 bases). The CDR3 is made up of 14 amino acids. V was cut by 5 bases and J by 3 bases, with 13 bases left in between. Germline V lookup: CDR1 LNHNV, CDR2 YYDKDF (reference sequence). This CDR3 reads CATSAGLSEETQYF. CDR3 coding DNA: TGTGCCACCAGCGCCGGACTGTCTGAAGAGACCCAGTACTTC. Together with reference TRBV15 and TRBJ2-5, the CDR3 gives the full variable domain: DAMVIQNPRYQVTQFGKPVTLSCSQTLNHNVMYWYQQKSSQAPKLLFHYYDKDFNNEADTPDNFQSRRPNTSFCFLDIRSPGLGDTAMYLCATSAGLSEETQYFGPGTRLLVL.